This T cell receptor beta chain appears in the sequencing data of a study of beta chain features in type 1 diabetes. Overall study context: Cells sorted and examined across all samples totaled approximately 100,000,000. Study conclusions and caveats: Type 1 diabetes patients had fewer VDJ junction insertions and more deletions. Patients with Type 1 diabetes showed moderately but significantly shorter TCRB CDR3s in all four CD4+ subsets. Researchers caution that PCR might favor shorter templates, equally among patients and controls.

Note on this clone: The antigen remains unidentified.

The entirety of the isolated RNA underwent reverse transcription, so expressed TCRB transcripts were sequenced. The assay was immunoSEQ multiplex PCR, and TCRdb's table has in-frame clones only and misses some. The data contain around 130,000 clones, about 10% of them singletons. Each sorted fraction was over 95% pure. The sequence came from a man aged 30 to 39 with type 1 diabetes. Sequencing input: central memory CD4+ T cells from blood.

Here the CDR3 reads CAISGPGGSEQYF. CDR3 DNA: TGTGCCATCAGTGGTCCAGGGGGCAGCGAGCAGTACTTC. The chain joins TRBV10-3 to TRBJ2-7; TRBD1 aligns across 8 bases. The V segment lost 4 bases and the J segment 6 bases; nucleotides outside the gene matches: 5. This CDR3 has 13 amino acids. Germline lookup yields CDR1 ENHRY and CDR2 SYGVKD.